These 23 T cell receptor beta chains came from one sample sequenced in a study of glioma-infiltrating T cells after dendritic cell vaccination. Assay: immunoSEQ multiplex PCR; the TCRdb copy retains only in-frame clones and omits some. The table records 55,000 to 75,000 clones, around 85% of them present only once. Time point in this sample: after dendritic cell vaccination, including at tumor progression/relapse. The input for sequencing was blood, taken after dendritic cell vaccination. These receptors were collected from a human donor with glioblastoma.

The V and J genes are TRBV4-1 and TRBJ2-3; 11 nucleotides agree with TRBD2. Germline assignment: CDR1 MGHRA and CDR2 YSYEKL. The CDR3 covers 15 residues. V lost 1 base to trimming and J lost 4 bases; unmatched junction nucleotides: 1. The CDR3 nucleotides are TGCGCCAGCAGCCAAGTTAGCGGGGGGGCAGATACGCAGTATTTT. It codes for CASSQVSGGADTQYF.

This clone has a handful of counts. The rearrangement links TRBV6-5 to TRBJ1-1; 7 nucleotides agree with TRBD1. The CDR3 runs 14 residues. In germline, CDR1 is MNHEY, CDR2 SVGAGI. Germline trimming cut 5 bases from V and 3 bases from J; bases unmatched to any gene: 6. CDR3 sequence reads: CASSETGYDTEAFF. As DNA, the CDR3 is TGTGCCAGCAGTGAGACAGGGTATGACACTGAAGCTTTCTTT.

CDR3 sequence reads: CASRTPGRREAFF. CDR3 nucleotides: TGTGCCAGCCGGACTCCAGGACGCCGTGAAGCTTTCTTT. The V and J genes are TRBV6-1 and TRBJ1-1, with D uncertain. The V gene lost 8 bases and the J gene lost 7 bases, with 17 bases spanning the gap. The CDR3 totals 13 residues. From germline, CDR1 is MNHNS and CDR2 SASEGT.

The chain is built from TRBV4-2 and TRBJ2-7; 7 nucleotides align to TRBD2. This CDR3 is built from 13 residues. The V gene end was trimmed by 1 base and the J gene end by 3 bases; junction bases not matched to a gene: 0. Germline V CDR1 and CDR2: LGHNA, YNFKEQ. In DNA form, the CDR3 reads TGTGCCAGCAGCCAAGGGGACTACTACGAGCAGTACTTC. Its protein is CASSQGDYYEQYF.

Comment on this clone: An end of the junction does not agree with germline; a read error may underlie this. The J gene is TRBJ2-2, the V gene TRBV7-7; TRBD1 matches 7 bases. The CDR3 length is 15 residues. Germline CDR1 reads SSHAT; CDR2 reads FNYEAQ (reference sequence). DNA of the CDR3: TGTGCTAGCAGCTTGGCGCAGGGGGTTACCGGGGAGCTGTTTTTT. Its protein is CASSLAQGVTGELFF.

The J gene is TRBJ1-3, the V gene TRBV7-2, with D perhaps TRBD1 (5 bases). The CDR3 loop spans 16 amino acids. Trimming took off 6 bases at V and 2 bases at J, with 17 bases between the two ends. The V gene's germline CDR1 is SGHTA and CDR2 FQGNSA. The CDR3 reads CASSPTGGLAGNTIYF. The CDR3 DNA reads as TGTGCCAGCAGTCCTACTGGGGGACTTGCTGGAAACACCATATATTTT.

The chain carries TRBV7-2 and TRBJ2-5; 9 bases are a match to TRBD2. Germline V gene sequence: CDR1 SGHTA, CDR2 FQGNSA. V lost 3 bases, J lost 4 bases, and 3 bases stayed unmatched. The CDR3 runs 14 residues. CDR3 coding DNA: TGTGCCAGCAGCTTGAGTAGCGGGGGAGAGACCCAGTACTTC. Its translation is CASSLSSGGETQYF.

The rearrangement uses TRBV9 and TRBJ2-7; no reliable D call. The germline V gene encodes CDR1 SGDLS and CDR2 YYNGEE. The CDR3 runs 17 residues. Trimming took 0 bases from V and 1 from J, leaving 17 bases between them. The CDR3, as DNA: TGTGCCAGCAGCGTAGGGGTTCTTGGCAGGCGTTCCTACGAGCAGTACTTC. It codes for CASSVGVLGRRSYEQYF.

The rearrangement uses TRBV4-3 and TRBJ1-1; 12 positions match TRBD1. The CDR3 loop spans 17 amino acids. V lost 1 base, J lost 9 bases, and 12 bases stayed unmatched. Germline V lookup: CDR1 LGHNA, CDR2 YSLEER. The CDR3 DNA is TGCGCCAGCAGCCAAGGACGGGGACAGGGGGCGCGGGAACAAGCTTTCTTT. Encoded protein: CASSQGRGQGAREQAFF.

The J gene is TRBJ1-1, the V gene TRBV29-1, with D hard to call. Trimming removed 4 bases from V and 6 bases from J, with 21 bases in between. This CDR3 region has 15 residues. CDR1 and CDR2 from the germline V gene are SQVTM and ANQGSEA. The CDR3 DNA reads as TGCAGCGTTGTCTTCGCGGGCCGAATTGAATCTGAAGCTTTCTTT. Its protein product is CSVVFAGRIESEAFF.

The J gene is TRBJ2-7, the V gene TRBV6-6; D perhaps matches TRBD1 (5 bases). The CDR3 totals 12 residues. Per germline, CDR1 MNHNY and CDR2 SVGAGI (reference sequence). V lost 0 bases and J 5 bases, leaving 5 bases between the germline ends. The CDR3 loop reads CASSYSGDEQYF. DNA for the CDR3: TGTGCCAGCAGTTACTCAGGGGACGAGCAGTACTTC.

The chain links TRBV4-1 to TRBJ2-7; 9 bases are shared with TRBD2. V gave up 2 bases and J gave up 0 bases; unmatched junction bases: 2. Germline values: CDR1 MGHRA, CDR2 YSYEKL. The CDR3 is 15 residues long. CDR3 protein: CASSQSGGSSYEQYF. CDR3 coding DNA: TGCGCCAGCAGCCAAAGCGGGGGGAGCTCCTACGAGCAGTACTTC.

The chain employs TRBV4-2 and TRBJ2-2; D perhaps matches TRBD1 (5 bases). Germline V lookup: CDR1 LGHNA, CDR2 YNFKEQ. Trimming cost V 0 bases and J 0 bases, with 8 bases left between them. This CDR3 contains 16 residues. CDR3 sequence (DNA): TGTGCCAGCAGCCAAGAGGGGCCCGCGAACACCGGGGAGCTGTTTTTT. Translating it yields CASSQEGPANTGELFF.

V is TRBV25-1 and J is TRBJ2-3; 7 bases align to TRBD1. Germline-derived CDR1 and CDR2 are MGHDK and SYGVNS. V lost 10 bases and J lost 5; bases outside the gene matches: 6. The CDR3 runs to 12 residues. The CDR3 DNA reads TGTGCCACCTACCGACAGGGAGATACGCAGTATTTT. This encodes CATYRQGDTQYF.

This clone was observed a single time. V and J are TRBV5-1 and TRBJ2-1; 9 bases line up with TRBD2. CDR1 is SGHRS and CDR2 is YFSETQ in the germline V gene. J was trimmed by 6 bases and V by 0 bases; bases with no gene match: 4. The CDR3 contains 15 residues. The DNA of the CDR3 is TGCGCCAGCAGCTTGGTGGCTAGCGGGGTCAATGAGCAGTTCTTC. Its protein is CASSLVASGVNEQFF.

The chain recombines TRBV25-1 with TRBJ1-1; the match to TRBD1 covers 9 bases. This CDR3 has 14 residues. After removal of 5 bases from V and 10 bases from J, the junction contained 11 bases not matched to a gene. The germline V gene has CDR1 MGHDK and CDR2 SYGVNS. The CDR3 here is CASSTTGTGWIAFF. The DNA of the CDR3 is TGTGCCAGCAGTACCACCGGGACAGGGTGGATAGCTTTCTTT.

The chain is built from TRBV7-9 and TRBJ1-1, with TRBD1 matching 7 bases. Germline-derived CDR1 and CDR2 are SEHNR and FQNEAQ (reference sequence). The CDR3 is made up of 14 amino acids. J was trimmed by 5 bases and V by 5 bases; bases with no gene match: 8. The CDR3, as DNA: TGTGCCAGCAGCGACAGGGTCCGTCGGACTGAAGCTTTCTTT. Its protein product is CASSDRVRRTEAFF.

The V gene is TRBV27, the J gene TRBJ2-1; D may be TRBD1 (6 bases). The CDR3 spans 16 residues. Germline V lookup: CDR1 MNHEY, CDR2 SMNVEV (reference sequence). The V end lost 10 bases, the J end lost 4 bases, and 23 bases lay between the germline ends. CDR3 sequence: CATHQLQGTRYNEQFF. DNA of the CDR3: TGTGCCACCCACCAACTACAGGGTACACGGTACAATGAGCAGTTCTTC.

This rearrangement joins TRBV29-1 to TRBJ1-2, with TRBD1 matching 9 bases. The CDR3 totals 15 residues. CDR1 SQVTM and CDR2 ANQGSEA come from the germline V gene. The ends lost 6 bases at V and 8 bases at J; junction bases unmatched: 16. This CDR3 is CSVDSAETGGQGYTF. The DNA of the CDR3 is TGCAGCGTCGACTCCGCCGAGACAGGGGGACAAGGCTACACCTTC.

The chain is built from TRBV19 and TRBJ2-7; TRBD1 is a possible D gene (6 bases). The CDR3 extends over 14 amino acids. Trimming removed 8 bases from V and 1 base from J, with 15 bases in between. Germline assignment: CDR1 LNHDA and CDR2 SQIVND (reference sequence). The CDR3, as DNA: TGTGCCAGTGGGAACCGGGACAATTCCTACGAGCAGTACTTC. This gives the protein CASGNRDNSYEQYF.

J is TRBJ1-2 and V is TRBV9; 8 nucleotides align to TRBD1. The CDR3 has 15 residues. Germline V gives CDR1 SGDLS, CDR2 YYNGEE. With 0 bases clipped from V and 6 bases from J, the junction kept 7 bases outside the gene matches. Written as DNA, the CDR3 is TGTGCCAGCAGCGTAGCCGGACAGGGATTCAATGGCTACACCTTC. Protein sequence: CASSVAGQGFNGYTF.

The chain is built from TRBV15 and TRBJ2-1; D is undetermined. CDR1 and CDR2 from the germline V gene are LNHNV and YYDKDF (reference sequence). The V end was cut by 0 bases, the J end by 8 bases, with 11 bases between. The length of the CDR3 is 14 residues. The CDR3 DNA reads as TGTGCCACCAGCAGAGACAAGACTTGGGATGAGCAGTTCTTC. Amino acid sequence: CATSRDKTWDEQFF.

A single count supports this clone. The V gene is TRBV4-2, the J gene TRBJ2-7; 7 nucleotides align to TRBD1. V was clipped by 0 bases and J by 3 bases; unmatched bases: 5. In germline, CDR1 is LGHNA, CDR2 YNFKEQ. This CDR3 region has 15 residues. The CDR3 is CASSQEADRVYEQYF. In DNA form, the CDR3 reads TGTGCCAGCAGCCAAGAGGCTGACAGGGTCTACGAGCAGTACTTC.